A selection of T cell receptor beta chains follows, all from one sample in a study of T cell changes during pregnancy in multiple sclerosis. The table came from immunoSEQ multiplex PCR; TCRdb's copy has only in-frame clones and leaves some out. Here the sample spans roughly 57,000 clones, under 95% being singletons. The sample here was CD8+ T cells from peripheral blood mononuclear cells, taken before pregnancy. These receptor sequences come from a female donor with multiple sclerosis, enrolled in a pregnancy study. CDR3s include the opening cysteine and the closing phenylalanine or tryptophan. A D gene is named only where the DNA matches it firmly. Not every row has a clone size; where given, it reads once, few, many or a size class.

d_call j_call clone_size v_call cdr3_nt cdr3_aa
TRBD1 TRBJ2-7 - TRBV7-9 TGTGCCAGCAGCCAGACAGGGGAAGGCTACGAGCAGTACTTC CASSQTGEGYEQYF
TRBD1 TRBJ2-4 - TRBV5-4 TGTGCCAGCAGCTCCGGGACAGGGGGGCAAAACATTCAGTACTTC CASSSGTGGQNIQYF
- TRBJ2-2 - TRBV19 TGTGCCAGTAGTATCCGGGCCGGGGAGCTGTTTTTT CASSIRAGELFF
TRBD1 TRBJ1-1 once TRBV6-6 TGTGCCAGCAGTCCTCTTATCGGGACAGCGAACACTGAAGCTTTCTTT CASSPLIGTANTEAFF
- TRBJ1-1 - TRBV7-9 TGTGCCAGCAGCGCAGACTCACGGAACACTGAAGCTTTCTTT CASSADSRNTEAFF
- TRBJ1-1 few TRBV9 TGTGCCAGCAGCGCAGGGGTGGTGAACACTGAAGCTTTCTTT CASSAGVVNTEAFF
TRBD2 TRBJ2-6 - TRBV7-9 TGTGCCAGCAGCGCAGCGGGGTCCTTCGCTGGGGCCAACGTCCTGACTTTC CASSAAGSFAGANVLTF
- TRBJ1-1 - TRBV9 TGTGCCAGCAGCGAGACAGGAGTTAACACTGAAGCTTTCTTT CASSETGVNTEAFF
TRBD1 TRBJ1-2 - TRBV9 TGTGCCAGCAGCCCCCCGGGACAGAGCTATGGCTACACCTTC CASSPPGQSYGYTF
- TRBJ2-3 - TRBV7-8 TGTGCCAGCAGTTCGAGGGGCACAGATACGCAGTATTTT CASSSRGTDTQYF
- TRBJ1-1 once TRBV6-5 TGTGCCAGCAGTTTAAAGGGGGATAAGACTGAAGCTTTCTTT CASSLKGDKTEAFF
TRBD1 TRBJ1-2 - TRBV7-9 TGTGCCAGCAGCGGACGGGACAGCCTAATTTTAGGCTACACCTTC CASSGRDSLILGYTF
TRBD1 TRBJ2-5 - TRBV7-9 TGTGCCAGCAGCGACCGGGACAGGGGTCTACCAGAGACCCAGTACTTC CASSDRDRGLPETQYF
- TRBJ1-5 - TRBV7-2 TGTGCCAGCAGCTTAGGCCGCGGGGTCAATCAGCCCCAGCATTTT CASSLGRGVNQPQHF
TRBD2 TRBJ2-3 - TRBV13 TGTGCCAGCAGCCAGGGAGGCGCGGGGGGCGGGACAGATACGCAGTATTTT CASSQGGAGGGTDTQYF
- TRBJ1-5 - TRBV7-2 TGTGCCAGCAGCCCAGGGCCTTATAGCAATCAGCCCCAGCATTTT CASSPGPYSNQPQHF
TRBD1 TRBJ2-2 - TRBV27 TGTGCCAGCACCCGAATCGGGACAGGGGGGGCCGGGGAGCTGTTTTTT CASTRIGTGGAGELFF
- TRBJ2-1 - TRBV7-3 TGTGCCAGCAGCTCCGGTCCTATCTCCTACAATGAGCAGTTCTTC CASSSGPISYNEQFF
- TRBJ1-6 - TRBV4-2 TGTGCCAGCAGCCAAGATCCGCAGGGATCCTATAATTCACCCCTCCACTTT CASSQDPQGSYNSPLHF
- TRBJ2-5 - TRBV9 TGTGCCAGCAGCGGGTCAAGGGGGGAGACCCAGTACTTC CASSGSRGETQYF
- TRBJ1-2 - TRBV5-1 TGCGCCAGCAGCTCGGAGTATGGCTACACCTTC CASSSEYGYTF
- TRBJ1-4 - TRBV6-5 TGTGCCAGCAGTTTAACAGGGACAACTAATGAAAAACTGTTTTTT CASSLTGTTNEKLFF
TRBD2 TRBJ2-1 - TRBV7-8 TGTGCCAGCAGCCCCTGGGGCGGGGGGGGTAATGAGCAGTTCTTC CASSPWGGGGNEQFF
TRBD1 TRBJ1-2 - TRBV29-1 TGCAGCGTTGAAATAACCGACAGGGAGAGGGATGGCTACACCTTC CSVEITDRERDGYTF
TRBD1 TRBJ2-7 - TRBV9 TGTGCCAGCAGCGTAGAAGGACAGGGAGGAGGCGAGCAGTACTTC CASSVEGQGGGEQYF
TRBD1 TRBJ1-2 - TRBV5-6 TGTGCCAGCAGCTACGGGACAGGGGCAGTGGATGGCTACACCTTC CASSYGTGAVDGYTF
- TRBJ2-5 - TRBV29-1 TGCAGCGTTGTCCGGGAGACCCAGTACTTC CSVVRETQYF
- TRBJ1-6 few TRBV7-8 TGTGCCAGCAGCTTAGGAGGGGGATCACCCCTCCACTTT CASSLGGGSPLHF